This entry describes one TCR beta chain. Its antigen is not yet known. No much larger clonotype is one base removed from it; base qualities were not supplied. Repertoires were sampled repeatedly over the course of chemoradiotherapy, so clonal expansion could be followed in the tumor microenvironment. According to the germline V gene, CDR1 reads SNHLY and CDR2 reads FYNNEI. The CDR3, from cysteine to phenylalanine, totals 17 residues. CDR3 DNA is the only sequence kept; it has 51 bases, read in frame from the first base. Trimmed from V: 0 bases; trimmed from J: 3 bases; junction bases lacking a gene match: 6. The record originates from a study of chemoradiotherapy in HPV16-positive cancers (dated by TCRdb to 2022 to 2024). Background on the whole study: Candidate HPV-specific T-cell clones and common TCR motifs were defined by functional T-cell assays performed on cells from a couple of HPV16-positive patients. The candidate HPV-specific TCRs and motifs were then tracked in TCR repertoires from around 86 patients with HPV-related cancers. The study asked whether T-cell immunity against the HPV oncoproteins E6 and E7 changes during chemoradiotherapy and whether it affects survival. What the work shows at the level of the full study, not this receptor alone: Expansion of candidate HPV-specific clones and E7-related TCR motifs was observed in the tumor microenvironment during treatment, whereas no such expansion was observed for non-HPV-specific T cells. Among HPV16-positive patients, expansion of HPV-responsive T cells during chemoradiotherapy was associated with better recurrence-free survival. Only a couple of HPV16-positive patients were used to derive the functional definition of HPV-specific T cells, and the survival association was reported for HPV16-positive patients.

Library preparation was by the immunoSEQ multiplex PCR assay. The source is immuneACCESS, and TCRdb retained only in-frame sequences with V and J called. Part of the clones is not carried over; for the studies checked, unresolved V genes explain less than half of this, and the remainder is unexplained. Across this sample there are about 4,400 clones, with around 84% seen only once. About a sixth of the sample goes to the ten largest clones. Recombination connected TRBV2 to TRBJ2-5, with 11 bases aligning to TRBD2. Sequenced here: tumor tissue, sampled from a patient who underwent chemoradiotherapy. The receptor's source is a human donor with HPV-associated anogenital cancer. The CDR3 protein is CASSEARGLAAEETQYF. The DNA sequence is given as TGTGCCAGCAGTGAAGCGCGGGGACTAGCGGCAGAAGAGACCCAGTACTTC.